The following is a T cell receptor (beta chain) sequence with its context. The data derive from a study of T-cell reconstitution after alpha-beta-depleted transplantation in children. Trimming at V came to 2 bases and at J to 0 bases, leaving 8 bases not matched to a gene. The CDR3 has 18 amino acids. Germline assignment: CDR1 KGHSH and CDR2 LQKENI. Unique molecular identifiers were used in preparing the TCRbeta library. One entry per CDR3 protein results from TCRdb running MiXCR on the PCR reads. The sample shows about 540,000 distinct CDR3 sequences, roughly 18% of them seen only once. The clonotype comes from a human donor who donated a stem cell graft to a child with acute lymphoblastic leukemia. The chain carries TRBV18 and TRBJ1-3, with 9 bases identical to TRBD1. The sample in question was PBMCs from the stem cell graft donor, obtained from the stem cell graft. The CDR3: CASSPVGQGIVSGNTIYF. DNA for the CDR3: TGTGCCAGCTCACCAGTGGGACAGGGAATCGTCTCTGGAAACACCATATATTTT.